What follows are 10 T cell receptor beta chains derived from one specimen sequenced in a study of T-cell memory formation after mild COVID-19. TCRdb reanalysed the 5' RACE reads using MiXCR and keeps one entry per CDR3 protein. The sample consists of some 190,000 distinct CDR3 sequences, 15% to 20% of them appearing once. The sample taken for sequencing was PBMCs or a T cell subset sorted from them (not recorded which). The receptors were sampled from an adult woman who had mild COVID-19 (a few samples of this study predate the infection). Cell type and time point are not known.

The chain is built from TRBV5-1 and TRBJ2-1; the D is unclear. CDR3 length: 14 amino acids. Per germline, CDR1 SGHRS and CDR2 YFSETQ. Trimming left V 4 bases short and J 4 bases short, with 12 bases between. Written as DNA, the CDR3 is TGCGCCAGCAGCCCCACGACGGATTACAATGAGCAGTTCTTC. It codes for CASSPTTDYNEQFF.

The CDR3 coding sequence is TGTGCCTGGGGTAGAGCCTCTGGGGCCAACGTCCTGACTTTC. Translated: CAWGRASGANVLTF. J is TRBJ2-6 and V is TRBV30; D unresolved. Germline V CDR1 and CDR2: GTSNPN, SVGIG (reference sequence). The CDR3 is 14 residues long. V was shortened by 5 bases and J by 0 bases, with 8 bases between the two germline ends.

This clonotype was detected only a few times. This chain uses TRBV7-3 with TRBJ2-2, with 8 positions matching TRBD2. J gave up 5 bases and V 5 bases, and 13 bases lay outside the gene matches. CDR1 and CDR2 from the germline V gene are SGHTA and FQGTGA. The CDR3 covers 17 residues. The CDR3 DNA reads TGTGCCAGCAGCCCCCGAGGAGCGGGAGATAAGACCGGGGAGCTGTTTTTT. Translating it yields CASSPRGAGDKTGELFF. The full variable domain, its missing parts supplied by reference TRBV7-3 and TRBJ2-2, is GAGVSQTPSNKVTEKGKYVELRCDPISGHTALYWYRQSLGQGPEFLIYFQGTGAADDSGLPNDRFFAVRPEGSVSTLKIQRTERGDSAVYLCASSPRGAGDKTGELFFGEGSRLTVL.

This clonotype was found many times. The chain recombines TRBV4-2 with TRBJ2-2, with D tentatively TRBD2 (6 bases). This CDR3 is built from 14 residues. The V gene's germline CDR1 is LGHNA and CDR2 YNFKEQ. The V end was cut by 0 bases, the J end by 7 bases, with 9 bases between. Here the CDR3 DNA reads TGTGCCAGCAGCCAAGATACGACTAGCGGGGAGCTGTTTTTT. This sequence encodes CASSQDTTSGELFF.

This clonotype was seen only a few times. The chain carries TRBV20-1 and TRBJ1-5; D might be TRBD1 (6 bases). CDR3 length: 15 amino acids. V lost 5 bases and J 0 bases, leaving 14 bases between the germline ends. From germline, CDR1 is DFQATT and CDR2 SNEGSKA (reference sequence). The CDR3 region has the DNA TGCAGTGCTTCCTATGGACAGATTAGCAATCAGCCCCAGCATTTT. Protein product: CSASYGQISNQPQHF.

This clonotype was counted between two and nine times. The chain carries TRBV5-4 and TRBJ1-1, with a tentative D call TRBD1 (6 bases). Germline V gene sequence: CDR1 SGHNT, CDR2 YYREEE (reference sequence). The CDR3 has 13 amino acids. The V gene lost 5 bases and the J gene lost 5 bases, with 13 bases spanning the gap. The CDR3 sequence is CASRNDRQTEAFF. The CDR3 nucleotides are TGTGCCAGCAGAAACGACAGGCAAACTGAAGCTTTCTTT.

This clonotype has just a few counts. V usage is TRBV18 and J usage is TRBJ1-2; maybe TRBD1 (5 bases). This CDR3 comprises 15 residues. The V end lost 6 bases, the J end lost 4 bases, and 18 bases lay between the germline ends. The V gene's germline CDR1 is KGHSH and CDR2 LQKENI. The DNA of the CDR3 is TGTGCCAGCTCTTCGACAGCGATCGCCCCCTATGGCTACACCTTC. Protein product: CASSSTAIAPYGYTF.

This clonotype came up many times. CDR3 coding DNA: TGTGCCAGCTCACCACGTCAGGGACCCTACGAGCAGTACTTC. The encoded protein is CASSPRQGPYEQYF. The chain couples TRBV18 to TRBJ2-7, with D perhaps given as TRBD1 or TRBD2 (5 bases each). From germline, CDR1 is KGHSH and CDR2 LQKENI. The CDR3 extends over 14 amino acids. Trimming pared 1 base from V and 2 bases from J, leaving 9 bases between.

There are a few counts of this clonotype. The chain uses TRBV24-1 and TRBJ1-5, with D unclear. This CDR3 comprises 12 residues. Trimming shortened V by 6 bases and J by 7 bases, and 9 bases separated the two germline ends. Germline CDR1 is KGHDR and CDR2 is SFDVKD. CDR3 protein: CATSSTGQPQHF. As DNA, the CDR3 is TGTGCCACCAGTTCGACCGGGCAGCCCCAGCATTTT.

This clonotype was found many times. This sequence joins TRBV5-1 and TRBJ2-1; 11 positions match TRBD1. Losses at the gene ends were 2 bases for V and 7 bases for J; bases not matched to a gene: 5. This CDR3 is 15 amino acids long. Germline values: CDR1 SGHRS, CDR2 YFSETQ. CDR3 DNA sequence: TGCGCCAGCAGCTTCGGACAGGGGGCGCGAAATGAGCAGTTCTTC. Its protein product is CASSFGQGARNEQFF. The full variable domain, with the rest looked up from reference TRBV5-1 and TRBJ2-1, is KAGVTQTPRYLIKTRGQQVTLSCSPISGHRSVSWYQQTPGQGLQFLFEYFSETQRNKGNFPGRFSGRQFSNSRSEMNVSTLELGDSALYLCASSFGQGARNEQFFGPGTRLTVL.